This is a list of T cell receptor beta chains from one sample in a study of blood T cell repertoires in COVID-19. Profiled with immunoSEQ multiplex PCR; TCRdb holds only in-frame clones, not every one. This table holds 10,000 to 15,000 clones, about 83% found once. Source material: peripheral blood. All receptors come from a middle-aged man with active or convalescent COVID-19. CDR3s include the opening cysteine and the closing phenylalanine or tryptophan. Fields, in order: J gene, V gene, clone size, D gene, CDR3 protein, CDR3 DNA. The D gene is left open where the match is weak. The listing skips clone size in some rows; elsewhere it reads once, few, many or a size class.

J gene: TRBJ1-6; V gene: TRBV27; clone size: NA; D gene: NA; CDR3 protein: CASSLSPGSYSPLHF; CDR3 DNA: TGTGCCAGCAGTTTATCCCCAGGCAGTTATTCACCCCTCCACTTT
J gene: TRBJ2-5; V gene: TRBV2; clone size: NA; D gene: TRBD1; CDR3 protein: CASAGTGSWETQYF; CDR3 DNA: TGTGCCAGCGCTGGGACAGGGAGTTGGGAGACCCAGTACTTC
J gene: TRBJ2-5; V gene: TRBV18; clone size: NA; D gene: TRBD2; CDR3 protein: CASSPGTKETQYF; CDR3 DNA: TGTGCCAGCTCCCCTGGGACTAAAGAGACCCAGTACTTC
J gene: TRBJ2-3; V gene: TRBV5-1; clone size: NA; D gene: TRBD1; CDR3 protein: CASSLVGQGFPDTQYF; CDR3 DNA: TGCGCCAGCAGCTTGGTGGGACAGGGGTTTCCAGATACGCAGTATTTT
J gene: TRBJ2-7; V gene: TRBV5-8; clone size: NA; D gene: TRBD2; CDR3 protein: CASSLRLAGDEQYF; CDR3 DNA: TGTGCCAGCAGCTTGCGGCTAGCGGGAGACGAGCAGTACTTC
J gene: TRBJ2-1; V gene: TRBV5-1; clone size: few; D gene: NA; CDR3 protein: CASSMDIGYEQFF; CDR3 DNA: TGCGCCAGCAGTATGGACATCGGCTATGAGCAGTTCTTC
J gene: TRBJ2-7; V gene: TRBV7-3; clone size: once; D gene: NA; CDR3 protein: CASRQGNSYEQYF; CDR3 DNA: TGTGCCAGCAGACAGGGAAACTCCTACGAGCAGTACTTC
J gene: TRBJ1-1; V gene: TRBV19; clone size: NA; D gene: NA; CDR3 protein: CASTEGGMYTEAFF; CDR3 DNA: TGTGCCAGTACGGAAGGGGGAATGTACACTGAAGCTTTCTTT
J gene: TRBJ2-3; V gene: TRBV7-8; clone size: NA; D gene: NA; CDR3 protein: CASTTGVADTDTQYF; CDR3 DNA: TGTGCCAGCACCACGGGAGTAGCTGACACAGATACGCAGTATTTT
J gene: TRBJ1-4; V gene: TRBV11-2; clone size: once; D gene: TRBD1; CDR3 protein: CASSLGRPGTGGGGEKLFF; CDR3 DNA: TGTGCCAGCAGCTTAGGACGTCCCGGGACAGGGGGCGGGGGTGAAAAACTGTTTTTT
J gene: TRBJ2-7; V gene: TRBV30; clone size: few; D gene: NA; CDR3 protein: CAWTRATGYEQYF; CDR3 DNA: TGTGCCTGGACCCGAGCGACAGGATACGAGCAGTACTTC
J gene: TRBJ1-1; V gene: TRBV5-4; clone size: NA; D gene: NA; CDR3 protein: CASSDAAGPTEAFF; CDR3 DNA: TGTGCCAGCAGCGATGCGGCAGGGCCCACTGAAGCTTTCTTT
J gene: TRBJ1-6; V gene: TRBV27; clone size: NA; D gene: NA; CDR3 protein: CVSSSVYNSPLHF; CDR3 DNA: TGTGTCAGCAGTTCCGTCTATAATTCACCCCTCCACTTT
J gene: TRBJ1-6; V gene: TRBV5-5; clone size: NA; D gene: NA; CDR3 protein: CASSLSDSYNSPLHF; CDR3 DNA: TGTGCCAGCAGCTTGTCAGACTCCTATAATTCACCCCTCCACTTT
J gene: TRBJ1-2; V gene: TRBV11-2; clone size: NA; D gene: NA; CDR3 protein: CASSLGTSGGYTF; CDR3 DNA: TGTGCCAGCAGTCTTGGGACATCGGGGGGCTACACCTTC
J gene: TRBJ2-7; V gene: TRBV4-2; clone size: few; D gene: NA; CDR3 protein: CASSQDYGDSYEQYF; CDR3 DNA: TGTGCCAGCAGCCAAGATTACGGGGACTCCTACGAGCAGTACTTC
J gene: TRBJ2-3; V gene: TRBV7-2; clone size: NA; D gene: NA; CDR3 protein: CASSLEVSPDTQYF; CDR3 DNA: TGTGCCAGCAGCTTAGAAGTTAGCCCCGATACGCAGTATTTT
J gene: TRBJ1-2; V gene: TRBV28; clone size: NA; D gene: TRBD1; CDR3 protein: CASSQRQGDGYTF; CDR3 DNA: TGTGCCAGCAGTCAAAGACAGGGGGACGGCTACACCTTC
J gene: TRBJ1-6; V gene: TRBV19; clone size: NA; D gene: NA; CDR3 protein: CASTPGLYNSPLHF; CDR3 DNA: TGTGCCAGTACCCCGGGATTGTATAATTCACCCCTCCACTTT
J gene: TRBJ2-6; V gene: TRBV7-2; clone size: once; D gene: NA; CDR3 protein: CASSLARQVPSGANVLTF; CDR3 DNA: TGTGCCAGCAGCTTAGCGCGACAGGTGCCCTCTGGGGCCAACGTCCTGACTTTC
J gene: TRBJ2-7; V gene: TRBV3-1/TRBV3-2; clone size: NA; D gene: TRBD1; CDR3 protein: CASSLIYPGQGFYEQYF; CDR3 DNA: TGTGCCAGCAGCCTAATCTATCCCGGACAGGGGTTCTACGAGCAGTACTTC
J gene: TRBJ2-2; V gene: TRBV2; clone size: NA; D gene: NA; CDR3 protein: CASRGAGELFF; CDR3 DNA: TGTGCCAGCAGAGGGGCCGGGGAGCTGTTTTTT
J gene: TRBJ2-4; V gene: TRBV28; clone size: NA; D gene: NA; CDR3 protein: CASSSQVDYLAKNIQYF; CDR3 DNA: TGTGCCAGCAGTTCCCAAGTAGATTACTTAGCCAAAAACATTCAGTACTTC
J gene: TRBJ2-5; V gene: TRBV3-1/TRBV3-2; clone size: NA; D gene: TRBD1; CDR3 protein: CASSQEVMSPGQGVWTQYF; CDR3 DNA: TGTGCCAGCAGCCAAGAGGTAATGTCCCCGGGACAGGGGGTGTGGACCCAGTACTTC
J gene: TRBJ1-1; V gene: TRBV13; clone size: NA; D gene: TRBD1; CDR3 protein: CASSSRRDRGDSEAFF; CDR3 DNA: TGTGCCAGCAGCTCCCGCCGGGACAGGGGAGATAGTGAAGCTTTCTTT
J gene: TRBJ1-4; V gene: TRBV11-3; clone size: NA; D gene: NA; CDR3 protein: CASSRQTQTNEKLFF; CDR3 DNA: TGTGCCAGCAGCAGACAGACGCAAACTAATGAAAAACTGTTTTTT
J gene: TRBJ2-1; V gene: TRBV6-5; clone size: NA; D gene: NA; CDR3 protein: CASSYGGWNEQFF; CDR3 DNA: TGTGCCAGCAGTTACGGGGGCTGGAATGAGCAGTTCTTC
J gene: TRBJ2-5; V gene: TRBV9; clone size: once; D gene: TRBD2; CDR3 protein: CASSVGLTGGETQYF; CDR3 DNA: TGTGCCAGCAGCGTAGGGCTCACGGGGGGGGAGACCCAGTACTTC
J gene: TRBJ1-2; V gene: TRBV2; clone size: NA; D gene: TRBD1; CDR3 protein: CASSTGDYGYTF; CDR3 DNA: TGTGCCAGCAGCACAGGGGACTATGGCTACACCTTC
J gene: TRBJ2-5; V gene: TRBV23-1; clone size: NA; D gene: NA; CDR3 protein: CASNDRTETQYF; CDR3 DNA: TGCGCCAGCAACGACAGAACAGAGACCCAGTACTTC
J gene: TRBJ1-1; V gene: TRBV4-1; clone size: NA; D gene: NA; CDR3 protein: CASSQEWGGVQAFF; CDR3 DNA: TGCGCCAGCAGCCAAGAGTGGGGAGGGGTCCAAGCTTTCTTT
J gene: TRBJ2-7; V gene: TRBV18; clone size: NA; D gene: TRBD1; CDR3 protein: CASSPKGGDRMREQYF; CDR3 DNA: TGTGCCAGCTCACCAAAAGGAGGGGACAGGATGAGGGAGCAGTACTTC
J gene: TRBJ1-1; V gene: TRBV30; clone size: NA; D gene: TRBD1; CDR3 protein: CAWSGYWTGDDNTEAFF; CDR3 DNA: TGTGCCTGGAGCGGTTATTGGACAGGGGATGACAACACTGAAGCTTTCTTT
J gene: TRBJ2-1; V gene: TRBV13; clone size: NA; D gene: TRBD1; CDR3 protein: CASSLEAPFGTGGIEQFF; CDR3 DNA: TGTGCCAGCAGCTTAGAAGCGCCGTTCGGGACAGGGGGCATTGAGCAGTTCTTC
J gene: TRBJ2-7; V gene: TRBV2; clone size: NA; D gene: TRBD1; CDR3 protein: CASNPDRQYEQYF; CDR3 DNA: TGTGCCAGCAACCCGGACAGGCAATACGAGCAGTACTTC